The clone carrying this TCR beta chain was recorded at least ten times. This record comes from a study of T cells in Graves' hyperthyroidism and ophthalmopathy. Per germline, CDR1 LNHDA and CDR2 SQIVND (reference sequence). The CDR3 extends over 14 amino acids. Trimming at V came to 4 bases and at J to 7 bases, leaving 7 bases not matched to a gene. RNA transcripts yielded amplified TCR beta CDR3 regions. The HTBI set primed first-round TCR CDR3 RT-PCR. In TCRdb, the multiplex PCR reads were re-called with MiXCR into one record per CDR3 protein. Seen here are about 300,000 distinct CDR3 sequences, roughly an eighth observed once, and the top ten hold less than 8%.

The chain is built from TRBV19 and TRBJ2-7; 10 positions agree with TRBD1. The sample consisted of blood. The receptor was derived from a woman aged 40-49 years with Graves' hyperthyroidism. The CDR3 DNA sequence: TGTGCCAGTAGTACCGGGACAGGGGCGGAGGAGCAGTACTTC. Translated, it gives CASSTGTGAEEQYF. Full variable domain (missing parts from reference TRBV19 and TRBJ2-7): DGGITQSPKYLFRKEGQNVTLSCEQNLNHDAMYWYRQDPGQGLRLIYYSQIVNDFQKGDIAEGYSVSREKKESFPLTVTSAQKNPTAFYLCASSTGTGAEEQYFGPGTRLTVT.